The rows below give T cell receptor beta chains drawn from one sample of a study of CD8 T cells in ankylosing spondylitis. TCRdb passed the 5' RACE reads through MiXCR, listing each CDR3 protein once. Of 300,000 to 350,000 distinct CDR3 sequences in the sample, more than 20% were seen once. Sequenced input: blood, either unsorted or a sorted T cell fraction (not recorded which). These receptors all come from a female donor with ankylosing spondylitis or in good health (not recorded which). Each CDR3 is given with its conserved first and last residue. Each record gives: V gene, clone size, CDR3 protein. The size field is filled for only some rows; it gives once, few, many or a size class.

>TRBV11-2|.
CASSFLAGGLTGELFF
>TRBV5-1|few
CASSLAPGTQYF
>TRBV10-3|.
CAISEAGEKLFF
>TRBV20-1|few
CSARVKGFFLCEQFF
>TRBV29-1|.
CSVEGIRDRDIGYTF
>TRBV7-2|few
CASSPHLRNTEAFF
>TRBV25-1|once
CASREGPSTDTQYF
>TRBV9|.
CASSATGTRNTGELFF
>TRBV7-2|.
CASSLDAGGAQYF
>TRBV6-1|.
CASSARGDSEQFF
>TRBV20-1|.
CSARDGGLYSNQPQHF
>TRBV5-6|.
CASLHVGETQYF
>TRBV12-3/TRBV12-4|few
CASTGQGNYGYTF
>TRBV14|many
CASSQRRPVYNEQFF